This T cell receptor (beta chain) was observed in a study of cytomegalovirus exposure and HLA in healthy donors. The assay was immunoSEQ multiplex PCR, and TCRdb's table has in-frame clones only and misses some. The data hold about 150,000 clones, with roughly 89% observed a single time. CDR3 length: 13 residues. With V trimmed by 8 bases and J by 7 bases, 3 bases remained unmatched. Germline assignment: CDR1 LNHDA and CDR2 SQIVND (reference sequence). The sample comprised PBMCs. This TCR derives from a woman aged 18-29 years in good health and CMV-seropositive. V gene TRBV19 combines with J gene TRBJ1-6, with 9 bases identical to TRBD1. CDR3 nucleotide sequence: TGTGCCAGTGGGACAGGGTGGAATTCACCCCTCCACTTT. It translates to CASGTGWNSPLHF.